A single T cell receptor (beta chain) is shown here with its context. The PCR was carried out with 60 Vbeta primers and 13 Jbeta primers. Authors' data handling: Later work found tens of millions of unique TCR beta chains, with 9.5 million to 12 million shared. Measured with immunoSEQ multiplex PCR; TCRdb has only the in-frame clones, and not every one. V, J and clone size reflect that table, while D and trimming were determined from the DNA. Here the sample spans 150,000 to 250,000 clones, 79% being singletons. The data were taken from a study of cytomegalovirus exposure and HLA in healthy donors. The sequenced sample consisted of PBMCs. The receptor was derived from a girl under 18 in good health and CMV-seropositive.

CDR3 loop: CASSLALPQETQYF. The CDR3 DNA is TGTGCCAGCAGCTTAGCCCTCCCCCAAGAGACCCAGTACTTC. This rearrangement joins TRBV11-2 to TRBJ2-5, with unresolved D. Trimming removed 1 base at V and 1 base at J, with 7 bases between. Germline CDR1 SGHAT, CDR2 FQNNGV. This CDR3 comprises 14 residues.